This T cell receptor beta chain was recorded in a study of cytomegalovirus exposure and HLA in healthy donors. Study at large: Falling in the Caucasian-associated ancestry cluster were 81% of under 450 genotyped donors.

Use of 60 Vbeta and 13 Jbeta primers characterized the PCR. Using immunoSEQ multiplex PCR, the repertoire was profiled, and TCRdb retains in-frame clones only, with some absent. The sample has roughly 140,000 clones, 70% seen once. The V gene's germline CDR1 is GTSNPN and CDR2 SVGIG (reference sequence). The CDR3 sequence is 13 residues long. V lost 1 base to trimming and J lost 5 bases, with 11 bases between them. Whole-study findings and limits: What a later analysis reportedly showed was that an Asian-associated ancestry cluster had fewer N-insertions than the roughly 720-donor mean.

A remark on this clone: The antigen is unknown.

V is TRBV30 and J is TRBJ2-5; D remains ambiguous. The TCR was taken from a woman in her 30s in good health and CMV-seronegative. Source material: PBMCs. CDR3 bases: TGTGCCTGGAGTGGGAGTACACTGGAGACCCAGTACTTC. Its protein is CAWSGSTLETQYF.